This T cell receptor (beta chain) was identified in a study of OX40 agonist ivuxolimab in advanced cancers. For the study at large: Prior anti-PD-1, anti-PD-L1 or anti-CTLA-4 therapy did not bar entry, and about 40% had some.

The CDR3 loop spans 19 amino acids. Germline CDR1 and CDR2: SGDLS and YYNGEE. With V trimmed by 0 bases and J by 0 bases, 13 bases remained unmatched. As regards this clone: The antigen is not known.

Sequencing was performed with immunoSEQ multiplex PCR; in TCRdb, only in-frame clones are kept and a portion is missing. The repertoire holds 100,000 or so clones, more than 80% seen once, with about 5.5% in the top ten. Study-wide points: Compared with CD4+, CD8+ T cells on average had more expanded clones.

This rearrangement joins TRBV9 to TRBJ2-3, with 7 bases matching TRBD1. Source: CD4+ or CD8+ T cells sorted from blood, taken in a trial of the OX40 agonist ivuxolimab. The clonotype originates from an adult with an advanced solid tumor such as melanoma, head and neck, liver or kidney cancer. The CDR3 nucleotides read TGTGCCAGCAGCGTAGCTTGGGGACAGCGTGTCTCTAGCACAGATACGCAGTATTTT. Protein sequence: CASSVAWGQRVSSTDTQYF.